This TCR beta chain was found in a study of cytomegalovirus exposure and HLA in healthy donors. Whole-study results and caveats: In vitro data verified a few CMV-associated chains as specific for CMV antigens. CMV serostatus was the sole immune exposure data available.

A note on this clone: Its antigen remains unidentified.

The V gene's germline CDR1 is SGHTA and CDR2 FQGNSA. The ends were cut back, 5 bases at V and 7 bases at J, with 9 bases in the middle. The CDR3 contains 11 residues. The PCR made use of 60 Vbeta and 13 Jbeta primers. Clones were read by immunoSEQ multiplex PCR, and TCRdb kept only the in-frame ones, dropping some. The sample records 150,000 to 200,000 clones, about four fifths being singletons. Sequencing used PBMCs. The sequence derives from a woman aged 45-65 years in good health and CMV-seronegative. The chain carries TRBV7-2 and TRBJ2-7, with D unresolved. In DNA form, the CDR3 reads TGTGCCAGCAGCCGCTCTAGGGAGCAGTACTTC. It is translated as CASSRSREQYF.